This is a list of T cell receptor beta chains from one sample in a study of T cell responses to AZD1222 COVID-19 vaccine. Only in-frame clones appear in the TCRdb table, and some are missing; sequencing was by immunoSEQ multiplex PCR. The table includes about 140,000 clones, about 89% detected once. The source material was peripheral blood, sampled on day 0 of AZD1222 vaccination. These TCRs come from an adult in good health. The CDR3 runs from the conserved cysteine through the conserved F or W. The D gene is left open where the match is weak. For some rows the clone size is stated as once, few or many, or as a class when expanded; others skip it.

TRBJ1-2 | TRBD1 | once | TRBV30 | CAWDRGGWYGYTF | TGTGCCTGGGACAGGGGGGGATGGTATGGCTACACCTTC
TRBJ2-3 | TRBD2 | . | TRBV7-2 | CASSPLGLAVYTDTQYF | TGTGCCAGCAGCCCCTTGGGACTAGCGGTATACACAGATACGCAGTATTTT
TRBJ1-5 | . | few | TRBV15 | CATSRGGGISNQPQHF | TGTGCCACCAGCAGAGGAGGGGGGATTAGCAATCAGCCCCAGCATTTT
TRBJ1-2 | . | . | TRBV25-1 | CASSGPYGYTF | TGTGCCAGCAGTGGTCCCTATGGCTACACCTTC
TRBJ1-5 | . | few | TRBV6-1 | CASSEGLGRINQPQHF | TGTGCCAGCAGTGAAGGGTTGGGGCGGATCAATCAGCCCCAGCATTTT
TRBJ2-7 | TRBD2 | . | TRBV5-4 | CASSLYRLAGEFNEQYF | TGTGCCAGCAGCTTGTACCGACTAGCGGGAGAGTTCAACGAGCAGTACTTC
TRBJ2-5 | . | . | TRBV5-1 | CASSHGDQETQYF | TGCGCCAGCAGTCACGGGGATCAAGAGACCCAGTACTTC
TRBJ1-6 | . | once | TRBV4-1 | CASSPGDATSNSPLHF | TGCGCCAGCAGCCCGGGGGATGCGACTTCGAATTCACCCCTCCACTTT
TRBJ1-2 | . | . | TRBV20-1 | CSAMGRQLYTF | TGCAGTGCTATGGGCCGACAGCTCTACACCTTC
TRBJ2-7 | . | . | TRBV25-1 | CASSEYSGRRYEQYF | TGTGCCAGCAGTGAATATTCCGGGAGAAGATACGAGCAGTACTTC
TRBJ1-2 | TRBD1 | . | TRBV7-9 | CASSWTGVNYGYTF | TGTGCCAGCAGCTGGACAGGGGTTAACTATGGCTACACCTTC
TRBJ2-7 | TRBD1 | . | TRBV6-5 | CASKGTGGVYEQYF | TGTGCCAGCAAGGGGACAGGGGGCGTCTACGAGCAGTACTTC
TRBJ1-2 | . | . | TRBV7-2 | CASRVQGYYGYTF | TGTGCCAGCAGGGTACAGGGTTACTATGGCTACACCTTC
TRBJ1-6 | . | . | TRBV19 | CASSIGHGSPLHF | TGTGCCAGTAGTATCGGCCATGGTTCACCCCTCCACTTT
TRBJ2-2 | . | once | TRBV12-5 | CASGPHTGELFF | TGTGCTAGTGGTCCCCACACCGGGGAGCTGTTTTTT
TRBJ1-2 | . | . | TRBV7-9 | CASRGGYGYTF | TGTGCCAGCAGGGGGGGCTATGGCTACACCTTC
TRBJ2-2 | TRBD1 | . | TRBV7-2 | CASSDKQGFDTGELFF | TGTGCCAGCAGCGACAAACAGGGGTTTGACACCGGGGAGCTGTTTTTT
TRBJ2-2 | TRBD2 | . | TRBV6-2/TRBV6-3 | CASSYGRGTGELFF | TGTGCCAGCAGTTACGGGAGGGGCACCGGGGAGCTGTTTTTT
TRBJ1-1 | . | . | TRBV12-3/TRBV12-4 | CASSSGMNTEAFF | TGTGCCAGCAGTTCAGGTATGAACACTGAAGCTTTCTTT
TRBJ1-1 | . | . | TRBV11-2 | CASSLDGNTEAFF | TGTGCCAGCAGCTTAGACGGGAACACTGAAGCTTTCTTT
TRBJ2-1 | TRBD2 | . | TRBV4-1 | CASSSGLAGVRNEQFF | TGCGCCAGCAGCAGCGGACTAGCGGGAGTTCGCAATGAGCAGTTCTTC
TRBJ2-2 | TRBD2 | . | TRBV2 | CASSDRLAKSGELFF | TGTGCCAGCAGTGATCGACTAGCTAAATCCGGGGAGCTGTTTTTT
TRBJ2-7 | . | . | TRBV6-5 | CASSYRSRDVSYEQYF | TGTGCCAGCAGTTACCGGAGCCGGGACGTCTCCTACGAGCAGTACTTC
TRBJ2-2 | . | . | TRBV14 | CASSQVGSAGRNTGELFF | TGTGCCAGCAGCCAAGTTGGCTCCGCAGGGAGGAACACCGGGGAGCTGTTTTTT
TRBJ1-5 | TRBD1 | . | TRBV5-3 | CARSIGTGSNQPQHF | TGTGCCAGAAGCATCGGGACAGGGAGCAATCAGCCCCAGCATTTT
TRBJ1-1 | . | . | TRBV18 | CASSPSVGSTEAFF | TGTGCCAGCTCACCATCTGTGGGGTCGACTGAAGCTTTCTTT
TRBJ1-1 | . | . | TRBV30 | CAWSVQGNTEAFF | TGTGCCTGGAGTGTACAGGGGAACACTGAAGCTTTCTTT
TRBJ2-7 | . | . | TRBV10-3 | CAISLHSPGEQYF | TGTGCCATCAGTCTTCATTCTCCGGGCGAGCAGTACTTC
TRBJ2-1 | TRBD2 | . | TRBV28 | CASRSTGTSLNNEQFF | TGTGCCAGCAGAAGTACCGGGACTAGCCTGAACAATGAGCAGTTCTTC
TRBJ2-1 | TRBD2 | . | TRBV27 | CASSLWRLAGVGDEQFF | TGTGCCAGCAGTTTATGGAGACTAGCGGGAGTTGGCGATGAGCAGTTCTTC
TRBJ1-1 | . | . | TRBV2 | CASSVQGGSEAFF | TGTGCCAGCTCGGTACAGGGTGGCTCTGAAGCTTTCTTT
TRBJ1-2 | . | . | TRBV28 | CATELNYGYTF | TGTGCCACCGAGTTAAACTATGGCTACACCTTC
TRBJ1-2 | . | . | TRBV27 | CASSLFYRVGYGYTF | TGTGCCAGCAGTTTATTCTACAGGGTGGGCTATGGCTACACCTTC
TRBJ2-3 | . | . | TRBV6-5 | CASRGGPRPDTQYF | TGTGCCAGCAGGGGGGGACCGCGCCCCGATACGCAGTATTTT
TRBJ1-4 | . | . | TRBV6-5 | CASSPQPATNEKLFF | TGTGCCAGCAGCCCCCAACCTGCAACTAATGAAAAACTGTTTTTT
TRBJ2-1 | TRBD2 | . | TRBV6-5 | CATSAGGHVEQFF | TGTGCCACCTCAGCGGGAGGGCACGTTGAGCAGTTCTTC
TRBJ2-2 | . | . | TRBV7-2 | CASSPGRGTGELFF | TGTGCCAGCAGCCCAGGGCGGGGTACCGGGGAGCTGTTTTTT
TRBJ2-1 | TRBD2 | . | TRBV6-2/TRBV6-3 | CASSFLAGDLNEQFF | TGTGCCAGCAGTTTTTTAGCGGGAGACTTAAATGAGCAGTTCTTC
TRBJ2-3 | TRBD2 | . | TRBV7-2 | CASSPIAGFTTDTQYF | TGTGCCAGCAGCCCCATAGCGGGATTTACTACAGATACGCAGTATTTT
TRBJ2-3 | . | few | TRBV5-4 | CASSASGSTDTQYF | TGTGCCAGCAGCGCAAGCGGGAGCACAGATACGCAGTATTTT
TRBJ2-6 | . | . | TRBV7-3 | CASSPGQGAGANVLTF | TGTGCCAGCAGCCCCGGCCAAGGGGCAGGGGCCAACGTCCTGACTTTC
TRBJ2-2 | . | . | TRBV19 | CASSHPTGELFF | TGTGCCAGTAGTCACCCTACCGGGGAGCTGTTTTTT